The sequence of this T cell receptor (beta chain) was determined in a study of blood T cell repertoires in COVID-19. At the level of the study: From the United States, Italy and Spain came samples of acute and convalescent COVID-19.

This clone was seen just once. In the original analysis: Estimation of nucleated cell counts was performed using reference gene primer amplification. TCRdb keeps only in-frame clones here, not all; method: immunoSEQ multiplex PCR. That table gives V, J and clone size, and the DNA gave D and trimming. The sample has roughly 280,000 clones; approximately 91% are singletons. The CDR3 has 15 amino acids. V gave up 5 bases and J gave up 6 bases; unmatched junction bases: 7. Germline CDR1 is LNHDA and CDR2 is SQIVND (reference sequence). The sequenced sample consisted of peripheral blood. The TCR sequence derives from a man between 45 and 60 years old with acute or convalescent COVID-19. This sequence joins TRBV19 and TRBJ1-6, with TRBD1 matching 7 bases. CDR3 nucleotide sequence: TGTGCCAGTAGTCTACGACAGGGAGGTAATTCACCCCTCCACTTT. Encoded protein: CASSLRQGGNSPLHF.